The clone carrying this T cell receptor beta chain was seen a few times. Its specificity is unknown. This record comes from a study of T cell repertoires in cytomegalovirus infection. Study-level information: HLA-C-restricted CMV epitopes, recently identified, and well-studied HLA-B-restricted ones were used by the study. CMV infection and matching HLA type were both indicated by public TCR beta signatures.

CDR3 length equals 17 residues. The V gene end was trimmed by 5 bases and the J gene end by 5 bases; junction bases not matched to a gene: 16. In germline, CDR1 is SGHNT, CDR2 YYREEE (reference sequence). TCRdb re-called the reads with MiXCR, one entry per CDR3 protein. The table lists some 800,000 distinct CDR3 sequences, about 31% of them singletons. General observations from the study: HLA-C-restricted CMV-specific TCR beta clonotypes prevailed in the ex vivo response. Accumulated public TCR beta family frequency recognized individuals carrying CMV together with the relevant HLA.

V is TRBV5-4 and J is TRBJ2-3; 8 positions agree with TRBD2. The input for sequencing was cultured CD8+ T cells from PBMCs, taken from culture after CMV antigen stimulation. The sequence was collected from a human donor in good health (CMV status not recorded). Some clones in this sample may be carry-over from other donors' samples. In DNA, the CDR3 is TGTGCCAGCAGACTGGCGCGGGGGGCTCCAGCCGGAGATACGCAGTATTTT. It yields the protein CASRLARGAPAGDTQYF.